Each of the 3 T cell receptor beta chains below was sequenced from the same sample in a study of Ad26.COV2.S vaccination and SARS-CoV-2 variants. The sample's treatment: some 20 received Ad26.COV2.S at low or high dose, single or two shots; roughly five received placebo; per-sample allocation not given. The samples were gathered on day 63 after the first injection of vaccine or placebo. TCRdb keeps only in-frame clones here, not all; method: immunoSEQ multiplex PCR. The data show some 460,000 clones, 89% seen once. Specimen: peripheral blood, collected in a trial of Ad26.COV2.S vaccine versus placebo. All receptors come from a person aged 18-65 years who received the Ad26.COV2.S COVID-19 vaccine or a placebo.

CDR3 nucleotide sequence: TGTGCCACCAGTGACCCCAGACTAGCGGTAGAGACCCAGTACTTC. This codes for CATSDPRLAVETQYF. The rearrangement uses TRBV24-1 and TRBJ2-5; the match to TRBD2 covers 9 bases. This CDR3 has 15 residues. V lost 4 bases and J lost 4; bases outside the gene matches: 6. CDR1 KGHDR and CDR2 SFDVKD come from the germline V gene.

The CDR3 nucleotides are TGTGCCAGCAGTCGATTGGACAGGAATACTGAAGCTTTCTTT. Translation gives CASSRLDRNTEAFF. The rearrangement joins TRBV27 to TRBJ1-1, with 7 positions matching TRBD1. J gave up 5 bases and V 5 bases, and 8 bases lay outside the gene matches. Germline-derived CDR1 and CDR2 are MNHEY and SMNVEV (reference sequence). The CDR3 totals 14 residues.

This sequence joins TRBV29-1 and TRBJ2-5, with 7 nucleotides matching TRBD2. The CDR3 contains 12 residues. The germline gives CDR1 SQVTM, CDR2 ANQGSEA. V lost 4 bases to trimming and J lost 5 bases; unmatched junction nucleotides: 4. Here the CDR3 reads CSVVGGGETQYF. The CDR3 nucleotides read TGCAGCGTTGTGGGGGGAGGGGAGACCCAGTACTTC.